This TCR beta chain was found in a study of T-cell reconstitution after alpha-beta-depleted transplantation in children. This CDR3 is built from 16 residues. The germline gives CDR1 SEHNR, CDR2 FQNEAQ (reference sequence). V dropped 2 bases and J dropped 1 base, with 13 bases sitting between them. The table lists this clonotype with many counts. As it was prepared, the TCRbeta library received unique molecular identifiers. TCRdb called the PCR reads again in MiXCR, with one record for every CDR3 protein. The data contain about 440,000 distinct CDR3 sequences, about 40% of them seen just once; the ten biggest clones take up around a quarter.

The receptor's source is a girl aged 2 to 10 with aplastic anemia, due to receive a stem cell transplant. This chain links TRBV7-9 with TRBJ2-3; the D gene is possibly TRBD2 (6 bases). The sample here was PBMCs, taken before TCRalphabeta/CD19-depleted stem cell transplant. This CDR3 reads CASSLRVSGRTDTQYF. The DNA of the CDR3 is TGTGCCAGCAGCTTACGGGTTAGCGGACGCACAGATACGCAGTATTTT.